What follows describes a single T cell receptor beta chain. Produced via immunoSEQ multiplex PCR; TCRdb's table is partial and in-frame only. The sample lists roughly 280,000 clones; 80% to 90% were seen once. V trimming: 3 bases; J trimming: 3 bases; junction bases outside the gene matches: 6. Per the germline V gene, CDR1 is SEHNR and CDR2 is FQNEAQ (reference sequence). The CDR3 totals 15 residues. These data originate in a study of blood T cell repertoires in COVID-19. Participants, about 18 to 90 years old, spanned fewer than 25 US areas. Symptom resolution, clearance, or two negative PCRs marked donors in Cohort 3 as recovered.

The chain links TRBV7-9 to TRBJ1-2, with 8 bases identical to TRBD1. Sequencing was performed on PBMCs or T cells enriched from blood (not recorded which). This sequence originates from a woman aged 18-35 years who had recovered from COVID-19. For the CDR3, the DNA is TGTGCCAGCAGCTTCGTCTCAGGGGGCGACTATGGCTACACCTTC. It codes for CASSFVSGGDYGYTF.